Listed below are T cell receptor beta chains from one sample, sequenced in a study of cytomegalovirus exposure and HLA in healthy donors. Sequenced by immunoSEQ multiplex PCR; TCRdb stores in-frame clones only, minus some. Of more than 130,000 clones in the sample, roughly 80% were seen once. Sequencing input: PBMCs. These receptors originate from a man between 40 and 49 years old in good health and CMV-seropositive. Each CDR3 is given with its conserved first and last residue. The order of the fields is CDR3 length, D gene, V gene, clone size, J gene, CDR3 protein, CDR3 DNA. D genes are given only for firm matches. Expanded clones are given a class, and other clones once, few, many or no size at all.

15	TRBD1	TRBV5-1	NA	TRBJ1-4	CASSLTGAANEKLFF	TGCGCCAGCAGCTTAACAGGGGCTGCTAATGAAAAACTGTTTTTT
14	TRBD1	TRBV5-1	NA	TRBJ1-1	CASSDGQENTEAFF	TGCGCCAGCAGCGATGGACAGGAGAACACTGAAGCTTTCTTT
14	NA	TRBV19	NA	TRBJ1-1	CASTLLGGQGEAFF	TGTGCCAGTACCCTGCTGGGGGGGCAGGGTGAAGCTTTCTTT
15	NA	TRBV27	NA	TRBJ2-1	CASTPGHSPHNEQFF	TGTGCCAGCACCCCGGGACATAGCCCACACAATGAGCAGTTCTTC
15	NA	TRBV7-9	few	TRBJ2-5	CASSLAGGAGETQYF	TGTGCCAGCAGCTTAGCTGGGGGGGCAGGGGAGACCCAGTACTTC
14	NA	TRBV9	NA	TRBJ2-7	CASSPRAGAYEQYF	TGTGCCAGCAGCCCCCGCGCAGGGGCGTACGAGCAGTACTTC
15	NA	TRBV4-3	NA	TRBJ1-2	CASSPGPQGNYGYTF	TGCGCCAGCAGCCCGGGGCCACAGGGAAACTATGGCTACACCTTC
15	TRBD1	TRBV6-6	NA	TRBJ2-2	CASSWAGGLTGELFF	TGTGCCAGCAGTTGGGCAGGGGGCTTAACCGGGGAGCTGTTTTTT
13	NA	TRBV28	NA	TRBJ2-7	CASSLGQYYEQYF	TGTGCCAGCAGTTTAGGTCAGTACTACGAGCAGTACTTC
14	TRBD1	TRBV19	NA	TRBJ2-7	CASSMGQGAYEQYF	TGTGCCAGTAGTATGGGACAGGGTGCCTACGAGCAGTACTTC
14	NA	TRBV27	NA	TRBJ2-7	CASSLSGLAYEQYF	TGTGCCAGCAGTTTATCTGGGCTCGCTTACGAGCAGTACTTC
16	TRBD2	TRBV12-5	once	TRBJ2-7	CASGLGGLAGLNEQYF	TGTGCTAGTGGTTTGGGCGGACTAGCGGGATTAAACGAGCAGTACTTC
15	TRBD1	TRBV7-9	NA	TRBJ1-4	CASSLPGQGREKLFF	TGTGCCAGCAGCCTACCGGGACAGGGAAGAGAAAAACTGTTTTTT
13	TRBD2	TRBV7-9	NA	TRBJ2-7	CASSLGGGYEQYF	TGTGCCAGCAGCTTAGGGGGGGGCTACGAGCAGTACTTC
16	TRBD1	TRBV7-6	NA	TRBJ1-1	CASSLGGGISNTEAFF	TGTGCCAGCAGCTTAGGAGGGGGCATTTCGAACACTGAAGCTTTCTTT
15	TRBD1	TRBV7-6	NA	TRBJ2-7	CASSLASQGASEQYF	TGTGCCAGCAGCTTAGCCTCCCAGGGGGCGTCCGAGCAGTACTTC
16	TRBD1	TRBV5-1	NA	TRBJ2-2	CASSSGPGQGIGELFF	TGCGCCAGCAGCTCGGGGCCGGGACAGGGGATCGGGGAGCTGTTTTTT
15	TRBD1	TRBV5-1	NA	TRBJ2-3	CASSLDRGNGGTQYF	TGCGCCAGCAGCTTGGACAGGGGGAACGGGGGTACGCAGTATTTT
14	NA	TRBV9	NA	TRBJ1-2	CASSVDVTGLSYTF	TGTGCCAGCAGCGTAGATGTTACAGGTTTGAGCTACACCTTC
16	NA	TRBV18	NA	TRBJ2-5	CASSPPETGRSSTQYF	TGTGCCAGCTCACCTCCTGAGACAGGGAGGTCGTCGACCCAGTACTTC
17	TRBD1	TRBV4-3	NA	TRBJ1-2	CASSHPGQGALKYGYTF	TGCGCCAGCAGCCATCCAGGACAGGGGGCGCTGAAGTATGGCTACACCTTC
14	TRBD2	TRBV19	NA	TRBJ2-3	CASSGGLRVDTQYF	TGTGCCAGTAGCGGGGGACTACGAGTCGATACGCAGTATTTT
19	TRBD1	TRBV4-1	NA	TRBJ2-5	CASSQDSVPGQGVGETQYF	TGCGCCAGCAGCCAAGATAGTGTCCCGGGACAGGGGGTTGGAGAGACCCAGTACTTC
15	TRBD1	TRBV5-1	once	TRBJ1-2	CASSLGAGGFYGYTF	TGCGCCAGCAGCTTGGGGGCAGGGGGATTCTATGGCTACACCTTC
15	TRBD2	TRBV7-9	NA	TRBJ2-3	CASSLRGLGVDTQYF	TGTGCCAGCAGCTTAAGGGGACTAGGGGTAGATACGCAGTATTTT
14	NA	TRBV27	NA	TRBJ2-7	CASSPTGRGDEQYF	TGTGCCAGCAGCCCTACCGGGCGGGGAGACGAGCAGTACTTC
16	TRBD1	TRBV19	few	TRBJ2-5	CASSIGGQGSQETQYF	TGTGCCAGTAGTATAGGTGGACAGGGATCCCAAGAGACCCAGTACTTC
16	NA	TRBV11-2	NA	TRBJ2-3	CASSFGLPLSTDTQYF	TGTGCCAGCAGCTTTGGACTACCTCTTAGCACAGATACGCAGTATTTT
14	NA	TRBV5-1	NA	TRBJ1-4	CASSLTTTNEKLFF	TGCGCCAGCAGCTTGACTACAACTAATGAAAAACTGTTTTTT
15	NA	TRBV29-1	few	TRBJ2-5	CSVEHLVPYGETQYF	TGCAGCGTCGAGCATCTAGTCCCCTATGGGGAGACCCAGTACTTC
16	NA	TRBV4-3	NA	TRBJ2-7	CASSQVQGFSSYEQYF	TGCGCCAGCAGCCAAGTACAGGGATTTAGCTCCTACGAGCAGTACTTC
18	TRBD1	TRBV27	NA	TRBJ2-3	CASSLWMTGMEGTDTQYF	TGTGCCAGCAGTTTATGGATGACAGGGATGGAGGGCACAGATACGCAGTATTTT
13	NA	TRBV5-5	NA	TRBJ2-7	CASRRDLTSEQYF	TGTGCCAGCAGGCGGGACCTAACGAGCGAGCAGTACTTC
15	TRBD2	TRBV27	NA	TRBJ2-7	CASSPRPGGTYEQYF	TGTGCCAGCAGTCCCCGCCCGGGGGGAACCTACGAGCAGTACTTC
16	TRBD1	TRBV30	NA	TRBJ1-4	CAWRRIGTATNEKLFF	TGTGCCTGGAGGCGAATCGGGACAGCAACTAATGAAAAACTGTTTTTT
14	NA	TRBV18	NA	TRBJ1-1	CASSPLAEYTEAFF	TGTGCCAGCTCACCACTAGCAGAGTACACTGAAGCTTTCTTT
13	NA	TRBV7-2	NA	TRBJ1-2	CASSLTVNYGYTF	TGTGCCAGCAGCTTGACAGTAAACTATGGCTACACCTTC
16	NA	TRBV4-3	once	TRBJ1-5	CASSQDLTSLNQPQHF	TGCGCCAGCAGCCAAGATCTTACGAGCCTCAATCAGCCCCAGCATTTT
13	NA	TRBV29-1	NA	TRBJ1-1	CSVTVWVGTEAFF	TGCAGCGTGACTGTATGGGTAGGCACTGAAGCTTTCTTT
16	TRBD1	TRBV23-1	NA	TRBJ1-5	CASSQGSAGGPQPQHF	TGCGCCAGCAGTCAAGGAAGCGCAGGGGGTCCTCAGCCCCAGCATTTT
15	NA	TRBV11-2	NA	TRBJ1-1	CASSISAGVNTEAFF	TGTGCCAGCAGCATCTCAGCAGGGGTTAACACTGAAGCTTTCTTT
13	NA	TRBV10-3	NA	TRBJ1-2	CAISDGGLYGYTF	TGTGCCATCAGTGACGGGGGTTTATATGGCTACACCTTC
14	NA	TRBV7-8	NA	TRBJ2-7	CASSPVVATYEQYF	TGTGCCAGCAGCCCCGTAGTAGCAACCTACGAGCAGTACTTC
17	TRBD2	TRBV5-1	NA	TRBJ2-3	CASSLVRGGEAGDTQYF	TGCGCCAGCAGCTTGGTTCGGGGGGGGGAGGCAGGAGATACGCAGTATTTT
11	NA	TRBV28	NA	TRBJ2-2	CASSSVWELFF	TGTGCCAGCAGTTCGGTCTGGGAGCTGTTTTTT
16	NA	TRBV6-6	NA	TRBJ1-4	CASSSFAAASNEKLFF	TGTGCCAGCAGTTCCTTTGCGGCAGCGAGTAATGAAAAACTGTTTTTT